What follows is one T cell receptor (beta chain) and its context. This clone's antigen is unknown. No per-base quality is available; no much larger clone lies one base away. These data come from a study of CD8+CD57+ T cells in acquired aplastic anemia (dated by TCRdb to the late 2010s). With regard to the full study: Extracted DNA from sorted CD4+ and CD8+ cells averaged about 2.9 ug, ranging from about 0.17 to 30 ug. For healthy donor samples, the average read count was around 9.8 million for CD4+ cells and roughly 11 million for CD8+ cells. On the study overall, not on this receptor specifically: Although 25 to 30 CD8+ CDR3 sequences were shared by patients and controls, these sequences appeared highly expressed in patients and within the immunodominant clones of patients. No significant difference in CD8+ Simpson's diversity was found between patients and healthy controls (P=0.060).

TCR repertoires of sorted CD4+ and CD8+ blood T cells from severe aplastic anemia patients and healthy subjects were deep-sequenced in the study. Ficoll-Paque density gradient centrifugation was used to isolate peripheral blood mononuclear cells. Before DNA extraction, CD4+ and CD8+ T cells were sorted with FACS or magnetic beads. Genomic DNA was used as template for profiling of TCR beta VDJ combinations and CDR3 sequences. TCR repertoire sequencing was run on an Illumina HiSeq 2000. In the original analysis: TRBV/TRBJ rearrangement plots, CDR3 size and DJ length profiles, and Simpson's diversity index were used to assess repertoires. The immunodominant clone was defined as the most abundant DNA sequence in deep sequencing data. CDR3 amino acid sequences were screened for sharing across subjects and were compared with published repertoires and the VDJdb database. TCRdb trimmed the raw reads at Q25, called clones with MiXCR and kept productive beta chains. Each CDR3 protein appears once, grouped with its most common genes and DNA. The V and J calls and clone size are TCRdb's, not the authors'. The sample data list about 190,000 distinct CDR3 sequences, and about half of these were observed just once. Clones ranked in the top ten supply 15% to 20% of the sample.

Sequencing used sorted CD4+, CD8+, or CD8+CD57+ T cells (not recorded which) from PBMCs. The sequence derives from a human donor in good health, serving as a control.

The CDR3: CASTEDSSYNSPLHF. Read as DNA, the sequence is TGTGCCAGCACTGAGGACTCCTCCTATAATTCACCCCTCCACTTT. The chain was built from TRBV2 and TRBJ1-6; the D gene lacks a confident call. V sheds 7 bases and J sheds 0 bases, leaving 10 bases between their ends. The germline V gene sets CDR1 to SNHLY and CDR2 to FYNNEI. From cysteine to phenylalanine, the CDR3 is 15 amino acids long. Only the CDR3 portion is preserved as DNA: 45 bases, with reading frame beginning at the first base.